A single sample is the source of the 23 T cell receptor beta chains below, sequenced in a study of cytomegalovirus exposure and HLA in healthy donors. Primers: 60 Vbeta forward and 13 Jbeta reverse. Profiled with immunoSEQ multiplex PCR; TCRdb holds only in-frame clones, not every one. This table holds around 120,000 clones, 60% to 70% found once. Input material: PBMCs. The source is a man aged 25-45 years in good health and CMV-seropositive.

The gene calls are TRBV5-1 and TRBJ2-3; 9 nucleotides line up with TRBD2. Losses at the gene ends were 4 bases for V and 7 bases for J; bases not matched to a gene: 13. CDR3 length: 16 residues. Germline V gene lookup returns CDR1 SGHRS and CDR2 YFSETQ. The CDR3 DNA follows: TGCGCCAGCAGCCCGGGACGGCTAGCGGGGATCCATACGCAGTATTTT. This translates into CASSPGRLAGIHTQYF.

The table lists this clone with a few counts. The chain carries TRBV7-8 and TRBJ1-2; no clear D. This CDR3 has 13 residues. Germline V gene sequence: CDR1 SGHVS, CDR2 FQNEAQ. Trimming left V 1 base short and J 4 bases short, with 7 bases between. The CDR3, as DNA: TGTGCCAGCAGCTTAGATAGGAGCTATGGCTACACCTTC. Translation: CASSLDRSYGYTF.

The chain recombines TRBV6-1 with TRBJ1-1; D is unresolved. Germline CDR1 is MNHNS and CDR2 is SASEGT. The CDR3 is 14 amino acids. V lost 2 bases to trimming and J lost 1 base, with 8 bases between them. CDR3: CASSELGTNTEAFF. The CDR3 bases are TGTGCCAGCAGTGAACTAGGTACGAACACTGAAGCTTTCTTT.

The chain uses TRBV6-1 and TRBJ1-1; 7 bases are shared with TRBD1. V was pared by 6 bases and J by 1 base, with 2 bases of the junction left unmatched. Germline V lookup: CDR1 MNHNS, CDR2 SASEGT. The CDR3 length is 13 residues. DNA for the CDR3: TGTGCCAGCAGACGGACAGGGAACACTGAAGCTTTCTTT. This sequence encodes CASRRTGNTEAFF.

This clone turned up a few times. The CDR3 DNA reads as TGTGCCAGCAGCTTGACTCGGGAGACCCAGTACTTC. Amino acids: CASSLTRETQYF. The V call is TRBV5-8, the J call TRBJ2-5; D unresolved. The ends were cut back, 1 base at V and 5 bases at J, with 6 bases in the middle. This CDR3 is 12 amino acids long. Germline loops: CDR1 SGHTS, CDR2 YDEGEE.

A few counts support this clone. This chain links TRBV5-1 with TRBJ2-3; D remains unclear. Trimming took 7 bases from V and 5 from J, leaving 8 bases between them. In germline, CDR1 is SGHRS, CDR2 YFSETQ. The CDR3 is 11 residues long. The DNA of the CDR3 is TGCGCCAGCGGCCGTCTAGATACGCAGTATTTT. Its translation is CASGRLDTQYF.

The V call is TRBV25-1, the J call TRBJ2-2; TRBD2 might be the D (6 bases). CDR3 length: 15 residues. Germline CDR1 is MGHDK and CDR2 is SYGVNS. Trimming shortened V by 6 bases and J by 5 bases, and 16 bases separated the two germline ends. CDR3 amino acids: CASSLAGAGTGELFF. The CDR3 DNA follows: TGTGCCAGCAGCCTTGCTGGGGCGGGAACCGGGGAGCTGTTTTTT. The full variable domain, its missing parts supplied by reference TRBV25-1 and TRBJ2-2, is EADIYQTPRYLVIGTGKKITLECSQTMGHDKMYWYQQDPGMELHLIHYSYGVNSTEKGDLSSESTVSRIRTEHFPLTLESARPSHTSQYLCASSLAGAGTGELFFGEGSRLTVL.

This clone appeared a few times. This chain links TRBV7-6 with TRBJ2-7; no clear D. The germline V and J ends were trimmed by 0 bases and 0 bases, with 6 bases remaining between them. The CDR3 runs 14 residues. Germline V gives CDR1 SGHVS, CDR2 FNYEAQ. The CDR3 region has the DNA TGTGCCAGCAGCTTAGCTGGCAGCTCCTACGAGCAGTACTTC. It is translated as CASSLAGSSYEQYF.

The CDR3 coding sequence is TGTGCCAGCAGCTACGACAGGGCCTCTGGAAACACCATATATTTT. Protein product: CASSYDRASGNTIYF. This chain connects TRBV13 to TRBJ1-3, with 7 bases fitting TRBD1. Trimming at V came to 4 bases and at J to 0 bases, leaving 3 bases not matched to a gene. There are 15 residues in the CDR3. Germline CDR1 is PRHDT and CDR2 is FYEKMQ (reference sequence). Looking up the rest from reference TRBV13 and TRBJ1-3 gives the full variable domain: AAGVIQSPRHLIKEKRETATLKCYPIPRHDTVYWYQQGPGQDPQFLISFYEKMQSDKGSIPDRFSAQQFSDYHSELNMSSLELGDSALYFCASSYDRASGNTIYFGEGSWLTVV.

This clone was counted once. The chain uses TRBV11-2 and TRBJ2-3; the D gene is possibly TRBD1 (6 bases). This CDR3 is 15 amino acids long. Germline CDR1 and CDR2: SGHAT and FQNNGV. V lost 5 bases and J 0 bases, leaving 12 bases between the germline ends. This CDR3 reads CASSLQGWSTDTQYF. The CDR3 DNA sequence: TGTGCCAGCAGCCTACAGGGTTGGAGCACAGATACGCAGTATTTT.

This clone is a singleton in its sample. V usage is TRBV6-1 and J usage is TRBJ2-7; maybe TRBD1 (6 bases). The CDR3 covers 14 residues. Germline V gene lookup returns CDR1 MNHNS and CDR2 SASEGT. Trimming took 4 bases from V and 3 from J, leaving 13 bases between them. CDR3 DNA sequence: TGTGCCAGCAGTGTAGGGACATCCTACTACGAGCAGTACTTC. It specifies CASSVGTSYYEQYF.

This chain links TRBV29-1 with TRBJ2-2; D perhaps matches TRBD2 (6 bases). This CDR3 region has 12 residues. Between the trimmed V and J ends, which lost 6 bases and 7 bases, there was a span of 12 bases. Germline V gives CDR1 SQVTM, CDR2 ANQGSEA. For the CDR3, the DNA is TGCAGCGTGGGGAGGACGGGCGGGGAGCTGTTTTTT. Its protein product is CSVGRTGGELFF.

This clone was found a few times. The genes are TRBV10-3 and TRBJ1-1, with 7 positions matching TRBD1. Germline V gene sequence: CDR1 ENHRY, CDR2 SYGVKD. The CDR3 spans 15 residues. V dropped 10 bases and J dropped 0; count of bases not matched to a gene: 11. CDR3 sequence reads: CATAAGGTMNTEAFF. The CDR3 nucleotides are TGTGCCACCGCGGCAGGGGGTACCATGAACACTGAAGCTTTCTTT.

V and J are TRBV7-2 and TRBJ1-1; D gene unclear. This CDR3 is 14 amino acids long. V gave up 1 base and J gave up 2 bases, with 8 bases separating them. Germline CDR1 SGHTA, CDR2 FQGNSA. CDR3 protein: CASSLDGLNTEAFF. The CDR3 bases are TGTGCCAGCAGCTTAGATGGCCTCAACACTGAAGCTTTCTTT.

This chain joins TRBV9 and TRBJ2-7; D possibly corresponds to TRBD1 (6 bases). The CDR3 extends over 13 amino acids. CDR1 and CDR2 from the germline V gene are SGDLS and YYNGEE. Trimming shortened V by 2 bases and J by 5 bases, and 11 bases separated the two germline ends. The CDR3, as DNA: TGTGCCAGCAGCGTCCAGGGGTCCCACGAGCAGTACTTC. This translates into CASSVQGSHEQYF.

The chain links TRBV11-2 to TRBJ2-7; maybe TRBD1 (6 bases). Trimming left V 6 bases short and J 3 bases short, with 21 bases between. This CDR3 region has 16 residues. The germline CDR1 and CDR2 sequences are SGHAT and FQNNGV. CDR3 DNA: TGTGCCAGCAGTCTCCTTGGGGGCTACGCCCTCTACGAGCAGTACTTC. Translated, it gives CASSLLGGYALYEQYF. The full variable domain, with the rest looked up from reference TRBV11-2 and TRBJ2-7, is EAGVAQSPRYKIIEKRQSVAFWCNPISGHATLYWYQQILGQGPKLLIQFQNNGVVDDSQLPKDRFSAERLKGVDSTLKIQPAKLEDSAVYLCASSLLGGYALYEQYFGPGTRLTVT.

The gene calls are TRBV4-1 and TRBJ1-2; TRBD1 is a possible D gene (6 bases). Per germline, CDR1 MGHRA and CDR2 YSYEKL. The V end lost 1 base, the J end lost 3 bases, and 24 bases lay between the germline ends. The CDR3 is 19 amino acids. The CDR3 coding sequence is TGCGCCAGCAGCCAAGGGGAGCGTTGGGCAGGGACACTTGACTATGGCTACACCTTC. Translated: CASSQGERWAGTLDYGYTF.

This clone has a handful of counts. This chain uses TRBV21-1 with TRBJ2-7; the table's D call, TRBD2, has no DNA check behind it. TRBV21-1 counts as a pseudogene. The CDR3 is made up of 11 amino acids. CDR3 sequence (DNA): TGTGCCAGCAGCAAGACTAGTATGCAGTACTTC. This translates into CASSKTSMQYF.

This chain uses TRBV21-1 with TRBJ2-7; the listed D gene, TRBD2, was not tested against the DNA. TRBV21-1 is assigned pseudogene status. This CDR3 region has 14 residues. This CDR3 is CASSKRLRVYEQYF. CDR3 bases: TGTGCCAGCAGCAAAAGGCTACGGGTTTACGAGCAGTACTTC.

This clone came up once. The J gene is TRBJ1-1, the V gene TRBV5-1, with 10 bases lining up with TRBD1. V shed 5 bases, J shed 4 bases, and the junction held 8 bases outside the gene matches. The CDR3 extends over 15 amino acids. Germline V lookup: CDR1 SGHRS, CDR2 YFSETQ. For the CDR3, the DNA is TGCGCCAGCAGTCCGGGAGGGACAGGGGCCACTGAAGCTTTCTTT. This sequence encodes CASSPGGTGATEAFF. Variable domain in full (rest from reference TRBV5-1 and TRBJ1-1): KAGVTQTPRYLIKTRGQQVTLSCSPISGHRSVSWYQQTPGQGLQFLFEYFSETQRNKGNFPGRFSGRQFSNSRSEMNVSTLELGDSALYLCASSPGGTGATEAFFGQGTRLTVV.

In its sample, this clone was seen a few times. V and J are TRBV7-4 and TRBJ2-7; 12 bases line up with TRBD1. The CDR3 sequence is 15 residues long. Germline lookup yields CDR1 SGHVT and CDR2 SQSDAQ. V shed 1 base, J shed 7 bases, and the junction held 5 bases outside the gene matches. The chain's CDR3 is CASSLVGTGGYEQYF. CDR3 in DNA: TGTGCCAGCAGCTTAGTCGGGACAGGGGGCTATGAGCAGTACTTC.

This chain uses TRBV6-5 with TRBJ2-7; D uncertain. Germline CDR1 reads MNHEY; CDR2 reads SVGAGI. Trimming removed 0 bases at V and 6 bases at J, with 6 bases between. This CDR3 has 12 amino acids. CDR3 protein: CASSYSLSEQYF. The CDR3, as DNA: TGTGCCAGCAGTTACTCCCTGTCCGAGCAGTACTTC.

V is TRBV7-9 and J is TRBJ1-2; D is unresolved. The germline CDR1 and CDR2 sequences are SEHNR and FQNEAQ (reference sequence). V gave up 5 bases and J gave up 4 bases, with 14 bases separating them. This CDR3 is built from 14 residues. CDR3 in amino acids: CASSVGARVYGYTF. The CDR3 DNA sequence: TGTGCCAGCAGCGTAGGAGCCCGGGTCTATGGCTACACCTTC.